This is a list of T cell receptor beta chains from one sample in a study of blood T cell repertoires in COVID-19. Assay: immunoSEQ multiplex PCR; the TCRdb copy retains only in-frame clones and omits some. There are 90,000 to 120,000 clones in the sample; roughly 92% occur only once, and more than 5% lies in the top ten. The sequenced material came from peripheral blood. These TCRs come from a man aged 70-80 years with acute or convalescent COVID-19. Each CDR3 is given with its conserved first and last residue. The listing skips clone size in some rows; elsewhere it reads once, few, many or a size class.

>NA|TRBV29-1
CTVGTGGYQSQHF
>NA|TRBV5-1
CASSGSGYSYNEQFF
>NA|TRBV7-2
CASSLNSPATNEKLFF
>NA|TRBV5-1
CASSTGGENTIYF
>NA|TRBV6-5
CASISTGGGYTF
>NA|TRBV4-2
CASSIPSDNEQFF
>NA|TRBV19
CASTGTLRQPQHF
>NA|TRBV6-1
CASSATGSRSTDTQYF
>once|TRBV27
CASSFQVAGEQYF
>NA|TRBV10-1
CASNRGQGEHEQYF
>NA|TRBV6-5
CASSYSLTGYGYTF
>NA|TRBV27
CASSLLPGGNTEAFF
>once|TRBV7-2
CASSLWGGSDTEAFF
>NA|TRBV19
CASSTRDRVETQYF
>NA|TRBV5-1
CASSYGTGISSGNTIYF
>NA|TRBV7-8
CASRRDNNEKLFF
>NA|TRBV5-6
CASSSGTGLTEAFF
>NA|TRBV3-1/TRBV3-2
CASSQDRRQGASNNAFF
>NA|TRBV3-1/TRBV3-2
CASSQVLAGAGDTQYF
>NA|TRBV6-1
CASSESRGLTEAFF
>NA|TRBV19
CASSTSGGRVTQYF
>NA|TRBV6-5
CASSYRGTGTNEKLFF
>NA|TRBV19
CASSIGGRGQADTQYF
>NA|TRBV5-5
CASSQGQNYEQYF
>NA|TRBV19
CASSIGATEAFF
>NA|TRBV25-1
CASSEIDSNQPQHF
>NA|TRBV18
CASSPGSYNQPQHF
>NA|TRBV18
CASSTGRDQPQHF
>NA|TRBV10-3
CAISDPQGQETQYF
>NA|TRBV4-1
CASSAHSGGGNDEQYF
>NA|TRBV27
CASSLLTGDEQYF
>NA|TRBV25-1
CASGLTGELFF
>NA|TRBV11-2
CASSLRLVQENSPLHF
>NA|TRBV7-9
CASSLAGAGAFF
>once|TRBV11-2
CASSLDPYNSPLHF
>NA|TRBV19
CASRQSGETQYF
>NA|TRBV6-5
CASAGTGDQPQHF
>NA|TRBV9
CASSVGLGGPNQPQHF
>NA|TRBV6-5
CASSYLAGRSSYEQYF
>NA|TRBV27
CASSLSTGRVYEQYF
>NA|TRBV28
CASSLTTSGRGNTGELFF
>NA|TRBV5-1
CASSPAAEADTQYF
>NA|TRBV5-1
CASSLAGSPGEAFF
>once|TRBV4-3
CASSQVAANTDTQYF
>NA|TRBV28
CASSLWDSGGTFF
>once|TRBV7-6
CASSLYGSSLDEQYF
>NA|TRBV28
CASSLSGTSGTQYF
>NA|TRBV10-1
CASSQRQKNTEAFF
>NA|TRBV19
CASSRGQGDYGYTF
>NA|TRBV9
CASSVEGGLDDGYTF